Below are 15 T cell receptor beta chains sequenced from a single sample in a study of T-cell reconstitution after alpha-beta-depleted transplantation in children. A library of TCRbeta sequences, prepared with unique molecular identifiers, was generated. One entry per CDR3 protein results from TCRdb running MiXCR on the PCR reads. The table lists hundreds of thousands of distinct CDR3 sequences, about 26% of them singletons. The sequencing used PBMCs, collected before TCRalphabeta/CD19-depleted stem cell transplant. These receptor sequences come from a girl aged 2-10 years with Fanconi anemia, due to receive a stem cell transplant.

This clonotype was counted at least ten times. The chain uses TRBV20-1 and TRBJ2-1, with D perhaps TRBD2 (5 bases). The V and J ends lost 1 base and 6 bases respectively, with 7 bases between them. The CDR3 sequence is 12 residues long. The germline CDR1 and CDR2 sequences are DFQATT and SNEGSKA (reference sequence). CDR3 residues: CSARAEGNEQFF. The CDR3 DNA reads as TGCAGTGCTAGAGCTGAGGGCAATGAGCAGTTCTTC.

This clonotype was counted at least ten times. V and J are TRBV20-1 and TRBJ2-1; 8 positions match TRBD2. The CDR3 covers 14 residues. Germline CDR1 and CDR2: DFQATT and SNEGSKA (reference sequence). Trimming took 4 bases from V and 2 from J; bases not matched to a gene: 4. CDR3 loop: CSANSGIAYNEQFF. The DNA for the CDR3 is TGCAGTGCTAATAGCGGGATCGCCTACAATGAGCAGTTCTTC.

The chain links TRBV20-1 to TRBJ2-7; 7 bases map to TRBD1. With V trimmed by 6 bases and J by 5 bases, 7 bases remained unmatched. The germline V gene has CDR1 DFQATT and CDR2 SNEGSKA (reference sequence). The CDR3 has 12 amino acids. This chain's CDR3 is CSAPDRVHEQYF. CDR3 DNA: TGCAGTGCCCCAGACAGGGTCCACGAGCAGTACTTC.

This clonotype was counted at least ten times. Here the CDR3 DNA reads TGCAGCGTTGTGGGGCTAAAGACAGGAAACACTGAAGCTTTCTTT. Protein product: CSVVGLKTGNTEAFF. The chain couples TRBV29-1 to TRBJ1-1; possibly TRBD1 for D (6 bases). Germline CDR1 is SQVTM and CDR2 is ANQGSEA. V gave up 4 bases and J gave up 2 bases, with 17 bases separating them. CDR3 length: 15 amino acids.

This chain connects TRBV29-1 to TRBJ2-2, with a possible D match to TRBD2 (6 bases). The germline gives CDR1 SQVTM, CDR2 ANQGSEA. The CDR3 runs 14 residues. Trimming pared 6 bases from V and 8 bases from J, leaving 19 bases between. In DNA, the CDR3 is TGCAGCGTCGTGGGGACTGCCAAAACAGGGGAGCTGTTTTTT. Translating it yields CSVVGTAKTGELFF.

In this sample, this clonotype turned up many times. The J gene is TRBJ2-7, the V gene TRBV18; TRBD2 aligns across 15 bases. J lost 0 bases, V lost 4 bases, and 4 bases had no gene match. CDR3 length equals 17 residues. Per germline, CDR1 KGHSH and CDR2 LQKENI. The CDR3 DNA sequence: TGTGCCAGCTCACGGGGACTAGCGGGGGGAAGCTCCTACGAGCAGTACTTC. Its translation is CASSRGLAGGSSYEQYF.

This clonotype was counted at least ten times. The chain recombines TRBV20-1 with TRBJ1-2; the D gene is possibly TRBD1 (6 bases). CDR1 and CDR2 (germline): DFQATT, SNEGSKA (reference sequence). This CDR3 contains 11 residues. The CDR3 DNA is TGCTCAGCTAGGGGGGTTACAGGCTACACCTTC. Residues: CSARGVTGYTF.

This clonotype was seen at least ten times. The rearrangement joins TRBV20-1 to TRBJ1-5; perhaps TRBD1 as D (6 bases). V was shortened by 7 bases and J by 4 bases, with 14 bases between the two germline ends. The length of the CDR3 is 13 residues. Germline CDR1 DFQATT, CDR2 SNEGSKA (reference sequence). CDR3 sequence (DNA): TGCAGTGGGGGGGGCGGGGGGAATCAGCCCCAGCATTTT. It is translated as CSGGGGGNQPQHF.

CDR3 region: CSARNREGRRSGELFF. The DNA of the CDR3 is TGCAGTGCTAGAAACAGGGAGGGGAGGCGGTCCGGGGAGCTGTTTTTT. The chain is built from TRBV20-1 and TRBJ2-2, with D maybe TRBD2 (7 bases). V gave up 2 bases and J gave up 6 bases, with 19 bases separating them. Germline lookup yields CDR1 DFQATT and CDR2 SNEGSKA (reference sequence). The CDR3 sequence is 16 residues long.

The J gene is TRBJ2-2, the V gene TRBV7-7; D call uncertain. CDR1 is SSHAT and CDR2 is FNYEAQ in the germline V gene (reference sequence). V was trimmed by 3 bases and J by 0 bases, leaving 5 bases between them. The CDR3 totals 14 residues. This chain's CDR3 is CASSFRANTGELFF. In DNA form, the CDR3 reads TGTGCCAGCAGCTTTCGAGCGAACACCGGGGAGCTGTTTTTT.

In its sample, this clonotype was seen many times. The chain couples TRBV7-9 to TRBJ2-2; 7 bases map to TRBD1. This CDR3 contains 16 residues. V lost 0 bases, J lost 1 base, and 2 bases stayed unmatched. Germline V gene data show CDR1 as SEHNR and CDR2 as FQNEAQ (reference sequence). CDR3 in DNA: TGTGCCAGCAGCTTAGCCACAGGGGTGAACACCGGGGAGCTGTTTTTT. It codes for CASSLATGVNTGELFF.

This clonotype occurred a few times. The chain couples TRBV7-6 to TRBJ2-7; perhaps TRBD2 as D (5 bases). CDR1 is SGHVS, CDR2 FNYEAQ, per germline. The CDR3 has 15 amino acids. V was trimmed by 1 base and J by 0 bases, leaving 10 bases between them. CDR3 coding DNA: TGTGCCAGCAGCTTAGAGGAGGCCTCCTCCTACGAGCAGTACTTC. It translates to CASSLEEASSYEQYF.

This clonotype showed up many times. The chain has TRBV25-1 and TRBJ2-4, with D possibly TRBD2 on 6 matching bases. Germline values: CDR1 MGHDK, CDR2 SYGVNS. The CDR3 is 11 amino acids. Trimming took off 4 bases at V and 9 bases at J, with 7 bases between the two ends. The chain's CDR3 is CASSAGVIQYF. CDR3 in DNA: TGTGCCAGCAGTGCGGGGGTCATTCAGTACTTC.

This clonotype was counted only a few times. The CDR3 DNA is TGTGCCACCAGCGGGACTAGCGGGACCACCTACGAGCAGTACTTC. This gives the protein CATSGTSGTTYEQYF. The chain has TRBV15 and TRBJ2-7; the match to TRBD2 covers 13 bases. V dropped 5 bases and J dropped 2; count of bases not matched to a gene: 3. Germline CDR1 LNHNV, CDR2 YYDKDF (reference sequence). The CDR3 totals 15 residues.

The CDR3 sequence is CASSLWVAGSTDTQYF. The CDR3 DNA is TGTGCCAGCAGCTTATGGGTAGCGGGAAGCACAGATACGCAGTATTTT. The chain couples TRBV7-6 to TRBJ2-3, with 8 bases lining up with TRBD2. Germline values: CDR1 SGHVS, CDR2 FNYEAQ. The CDR3 spans 16 residues. The trim removed 2 bases at V and 0 bases at J, leaving 4 bases unmatched.